This T cell receptor beta chain was observed in a study of type 1 and type 2 diabetes patients. Study-wide background: T cells were magnetically sorted from PBMCs as CD4+ or CD8+ subsets.

PCR was run on genomic DNA. Amplification of the beta chain CDR3 used 30 forward and 13 reverse multiplex primers. From the multiplex PCR reads, TCRdb called clonotypes with MiXCR, one entry per CDR3 protein. The sample shows fewer than 300,000 distinct CDR3 sequences, over 45% of them seen only once. V gave up 0 bases and J gave up 4 bases, with 10 bases separating them. The CDR3 totals 14 residues. Germline CDR1 reads DFQATT; CDR2 reads SNEGSKA (reference sequence). The chain links TRBV20-1 to TRBJ1-5; no clear D gene. This TCR came from a man between 18 and 29 years old with type 2 diabetes. The sample taken for sequencing was peripheral blood mononuclear cells (PBMCs). The CDR3 DNA follows: TGCAGTGCTAGAGATTCAGGTAGGAATCAGCCCCAGCATTTT. Translating gives CSARDSGRNQPQHF.